A single sample is the source of the 14 T cell receptor beta chains below, sequenced in a study of blood T cells in healthy people across ages. It was with a sample-barcoded 5' primer and a J-beta primer mix that a second PCR of about 6 to 11 cycles was run. TCRdb called the 5' RACE reads again in MiXCR, with one record for every CDR3 protein. The sample carries about 640,000 distinct CDR3 sequences, 45% to 65% recorded once. The specimen sequenced was blood. The receptor set was obtained from a man aged 55-75 years in good health.

About this clonotype: A much larger clone is a single base away; this may be a read error. This chain joins TRBV7-2 and TRBJ1-2, with D perhaps matching TRBD1 (6 bases). The CDR3 is made up of 13 amino acids. Germline V gives CDR1 SGHTA, CDR2 FQGNSA. CDR3 nucleotides: TGTGCCTGCAGCCCGGACAGAAACTATGGCTACACCTTC. Residues: CACSPDRNYGYTF.

A few counts support this clonotype. The chain links TRBV9 to TRBJ1-1; D unresolved. In germline, CDR1 is SGDLS, CDR2 YYNGEE. CDR3 length equals 15 residues. The V end lost 4 bases, the J end lost 0 bases, and 13 bases lay between the germline ends. The chain's CDR3 is CASSSRTDMNTEAFF. CDR3 coding DNA: TGTGCCAGCAGCTCCCGGACCGATATGAACACTGAAGCTTTCTTT. The variable domain in full, completed from reference TRBV9 and TRBJ1-1, reads DSGVTQTPKHLITATGQRVTLRCSPRSGDLSVYWYQQSLDQGLQFLIQYYNGEERAKGNILERFSAQQFPDLHSELNLSSLELGDSALYFCASSSRTDMNTEAFFGQGTRLTVV.

This chain links TRBV25-1 with TRBJ1-2; a possible D gene is TRBD1 (5 bases). Germline V CDR1 and CDR2: MGHDK, SYGVNS. V was trimmed by 7 bases and J by 0 bases, leaving 12 bases between them. This CDR3 contains 14 residues. CDR3 residues: CASTSDSSNYGYTF. CDR3 in DNA: TGTGCCAGCACCTCAGACAGTTCTAACTATGGCTACACCTTC.

This clonotype was detected only a few times. V and J are TRBV10-3 and TRBJ1-2, with a weak D call TRBD1 (5 bases). This CDR3 comprises 16 residues. V lost 2 bases and J lost 2, with 15 bases in between. Germline V CDR1 and CDR2: ENHRY, SYGVKD. The CDR3 DNA reads TGTGCCATCAGTGAGGCGGGACTCGGGAAGAACTATGGCTACACCTTC. Protein: CAISEAGLGKNYGYTF.

The chain combines TRBV7-9 with TRBJ1-4, with 7 bases that match TRBD1. Unmatched junction bases numbered 12, after V lost 0 bases and J lost 8 bases. The CDR3 is 17 residues long. Germline lookup yields CDR1 SEHNR and CDR2 FQNEAQ (reference sequence). The CDR3 nucleotides read TGTGCCAGCAGCTTAGCCGTTCTTACAGGGGTTTACGAAAAACTGTTTTTT. This sequence encodes CASSLAVLTGVYEKLFF.

The genes are TRBV5-6 and TRBJ2-7; TRBD1 matches at 9 bases. Germline V gives CDR1 SGHDT, CDR2 YYEEEE. The CDR3 consists of 15 residues. V shed 4 bases, J shed 5 bases, and the junction held 10 bases outside the gene matches. CDR3 loop: CASSAGTGYRHEQYF. In DNA form, the CDR3 reads TGTGCCAGCAGCGCAGGGACAGGGTATCGCCACGAGCAGTACTTC.

The rearrangement uses TRBV10-3 and TRBJ2-3; 8 bases agree with TRBD2. In germline, CDR1 is ENHRY, CDR2 SYGVKD. V dropped 0 bases and J dropped 6; count of bases not matched to a gene: 8. CDR3 length: 16 residues. The CDR3 spells CAISESGAGGLDTQYF. CDR3 in DNA: TGTGCCATCAGTGAGTCGGGGGCGGGGGGCCTGGATACGCAGTATTTT.

The chain is built from TRBV6-1 and TRBJ1-2; TRBD1 might be the D (5 bases). The CDR3 length is 13 residues. The germline V gene encodes CDR1 MNHNS and CDR2 SASEGT. V was trimmed by 2 bases and J by 7 bases, leaving 11 bases between them. CDR3 nucleotides: TGTGCCAGCAGTGAAACGACAGTGGGTGGCTACACCTTC. It yields the protein CASSETTVGGYTF.

V and J are TRBV4-1 and TRBJ1-4; D is ambiguous. CDR3 size: 17 residues. V dropped 0 bases and J dropped 8 bases, with 19 bases sitting between them. The germline gives CDR1 MGHRA, CDR2 YSYEKL. The CDR3 sequence is CASSQDVGVAKAEKLFF. The CDR3 DNA reads as TGCGCCAGCAGCCAAGATGTCGGCGTAGCCAAAGCGGAAAAACTGTTTTTT.

The V gene is TRBV10-3, the J gene TRBJ2-1, with a possible D match to TRBD2 (6 bases). Germline CDR1 and CDR2: ENHRY and SYGVKD. V was clipped by 0 bases and J by 2 bases, with 14 bases between them. The CDR3 sequence is 17 residues long. CDR3 protein: CAISESGIRGTYNEQFF. CDR3 nucleotides: TGTGCCATCAGTGAGTCGGGGATACGGGGGACCTACAATGAGCAGTTCTTC.

This chain joins TRBV27 and TRBJ2-7; 12 nucleotides agree with TRBD1. J was trimmed by 8 bases and V by 5 bases; bases with no gene match: 1. CDR3 length: 12 residues. Germline V gene lookup returns CDR1 MNHEY and CDR2 SMNVEV (reference sequence). CDR3 loop: CASSGDRGQQYF. The DNA for the CDR3 is TGTGCCAGCAGTGGGGACAGGGGGCAGCAGTACTTC.

About this clonotype itself: A read error may produce the germline difference seen at one junction end. The chain couples TRBV4-1 to TRBJ1-1; D possibly corresponds to TRBD1 (5 bases). Germline V CDR1 and CDR2: MGHRA, YSYEKL. The CDR3 is made up of 14 amino acids. CDR3: CASGQDRADNEAFF. As DNA, the CDR3 is TGCGCCAGCGGCCAAGATCGCGCGGACAACGAAGCTTTCTTT.

The CDR3 nucleotides read TGCGCCAGCACCGACAGGGCAGTCGGGATGGAGACCCAGTACTTC. As protein: CASTDRAVGMETQYF. The V call is TRBV5-1, the J call TRBJ2-5; 7 nucleotides align to TRBD1. The CDR3 runs to 15 residues. Germline assignment: CDR1 SGHRS and CDR2 YFSETQ. J gave up 5 bases and V 6 bases, and 13 bases lay outside the gene matches. The entire variable domain, with the rest obtained from reference TRBV5-1 and TRBJ2-5, is as follows: KAGVTQTPRYLIKTRGQQVTLSCSPISGHRSVSWYQQTPGQGLQFLFEYFSETQRNKGNFPGRFSGRQFSNSRSEMNVSTLELGDSALYLCASTDRAVGMETQYFGPGTRLLVL.

This chain connects TRBV6-5 to TRBJ1-2; TRBD1 aligns across 11 bases. Germline V gene lookup returns CDR1 MNHEY and CDR2 SVGAGI. J gave up 4 bases and V 3 bases, and 4 bases lay outside the gene matches. This CDR3 comprises 15 residues. CDR3 DNA sequence: TGTGCCAGCAGTTATGATGGACAGGGGGCCTATGGCTACACCTTC. The encoded protein is CASSYDGQGAYGYTF.